The 16 T cell receptor beta chains below all came from one sample that was sequenced in a study of CD8 T cells in Susac syndrome. An amount of RNA that ranged from roughly 0.5 to 1 ug was reverse transcribed with random hexamers. TCRdb called the immunoSEQ multiplex PCR reads again in MiXCR, with one record for every CDR3 protein. The sample comprises about 200,000 distinct CDR3 sequences, 95% of which are singletons, and 0.08% to 0.11% rests with the top ten. Sequencing was done on a sample of CD4+ T cells from PBMCs. The receptor set was obtained from a human donor in good health.

J is TRBJ1-2 and V is TRBV15; D might be TRBD1 (5 bases). Trimming removed 3 bases at V and 4 bases at J, with 21 bases between. The CDR3 extends over 17 amino acids. CDR1 LNHNV and CDR2 YYDKDF come from the germline V gene (reference sequence). CDR3 sequence: CATSRASNLQDTYGYTF. CDR3 DNA: TGTGCCACCAGCAGGGCAAGCAACCTACAGGATACCTATGGCTACACCTTC.

This clonotype was counted once. The CDR3 DNA reads TGCAGTGCCGGGAGCCGGCAAGAGACCCAGTACTTC. Translation gives CSAGSRQETQYF. The chain combines TRBV20-1 with TRBJ2-5, with D maybe TRBD2 (6 bases). This CDR3 is 12 amino acids long. CDR1 DFQATT and CDR2 SNEGSKA come from the germline V gene (reference sequence). V lost 6 bases to trimming and J lost 2 bases, with 10 bases between them.

This clonotype is a singleton in its sample. The chain carries TRBV15 and TRBJ2-7, with 10 bases lining up with TRBD1. Germline CDR1 is LNHNV and CDR2 is YYDKDF (reference sequence). Germline trimming cut 9 bases from V and 3 bases from J; bases unmatched to any gene: 11. The CDR3 covers 15 residues. CDR3 amino acids: CATGHPTGGHYEQYV. The CDR3 DNA reads TGTGCCACTGGACACCCGACAGGGGGCCACTACGAGCAGTACGTC.

In its sample, this clonotype was seen once. Here the CDR3 reads CASIGTSGRNHNEQFF. DNA for the CDR3: TGTGCCAGCATAGGGACTAGCGGGAGGAACCACAATGAGCAGTTCTTC. V is TRBV28 and J is TRBJ2-1; 15 positions agree with TRBD2. The CDR3 has 16 residues. J lost 5 bases, V lost 7 bases, and 6 bases had no gene match. The germline V gene has CDR1 MDHEN and CDR2 SYDVKM.

J is TRBJ1-5 and V is TRBV10-3; 7 bases are a match to TRBD1. This CDR3 is 13 amino acids long. J was trimmed by 5 bases and V by 8 bases; bases with no gene match: 6. Per the germline V gene, CDR1 is ENHRY and CDR2 is SYGVKD. Written as DNA, the CDR3 is TGTGCCATCTCAGGACAGGTCGATCAGCCCCAGCATTTT. As protein: CAISGQVDQPQHF.

The chain carries TRBV29-1 and TRBJ2-7; tentative D call: TRBD2 (6 bases). Germline-derived CDR1 and CDR2 are SQVTM and ANQGSEA. Trimming left V 7 bases short and J 3 bases short, with 10 bases between. The CDR3 has 11 residues. The CDR3: CSAGDFYEQYF. The CDR3 region has the DNA TGCAGCGCGGGGGATTTCTACGAGCAGTACTTC.

V is TRBV12-5 and J is TRBJ2-5, with unresolved D. The V and J ends lost 4 bases and 4 bases respectively, with 13 bases between them. Germline-derived CDR1 and CDR2 are LGHNT and FRNRAP. The CDR3 extends over 14 amino acids. This CDR3 reads CASGSPSVGETQYF. CDR3 bases: TGTGCTAGTGGTTCCCCCTCCGTTGGAGAGACCCAGTACTTC.

The rearrangement joins TRBV4-3 to TRBJ2-1, with TRBD2 matching 8 bases. V was pared by 0 bases and J by 7 bases, with 8 bases of the junction left unmatched. The CDR3 runs to 16 residues. Germline V CDR1 and CDR2: LGHNA, YSLEER. The CDR3 loop reads CASSQDGNGGVNEQFF. The CDR3, as DNA: TGCGCCAGCAGCCAAGACGGTAACGGGGGGGTAAATGAGCAGTTCTTC.

This chain joins TRBV20-1 and TRBJ2-1, with D perhaps matching TRBD2 (5 bases). This CDR3 comprises 10 residues. V shed 5 bases and J shed 12 bases, with 11 bases lying between them. Germline loops: CDR1 DFQATT, CDR2 SNEGSKA (reference sequence). The chain's CDR3 is CSAGPEGQFF. In nucleotides, the CDR3 is TGCAGTGCTGGACCAGAGGGGCAGTTCTTC.

CDR3 region: CASGRGSNQPQHF. CDR3 in DNA: TGTGCCAGCGGGCGGGGAAGCAATCAGCCCCAGCATTTT. The chain carries TRBV19 and TRBJ1-5; D not resolved. The germline V gene encodes CDR1 LNHDA and CDR2 SQIVND (reference sequence). The CDR3 runs 13 residues. Trimming took off 9 bases at V and 1 base at J, with 10 bases between the two ends.

The chain uses TRBV9 and TRBJ2-5; D possibly corresponds to TRBD1 (6 bases). The CDR3 totals 15 residues. From germline, CDR1 is SGDLS and CDR2 YYNGEE. Trimming cost V 2 bases and J 3 bases, with 14 bases left between them. The CDR3 here is CASSVGTPDKETQYF. CDR3 sequence (DNA): TGTGCCAGCAGCGTGGGGACACCGGATAAAGAGACCCAGTACTTC.

The rearrangement links TRBV29-1 to TRBJ2-7; 7 bases are shared with TRBD2. J lost 0 bases, V lost 4 bases, and 0 bases had no gene match. CDR1 and CDR2 (germline): SQVTM, ANQGSEA. CDR3 length equals 12 residues. The CDR3 DNA reads TGCAGCGTTGCGGGGGGCTCCTACGAGCAGTACTTC. Residues: CSVAGGSYEQYF.

The chain couples TRBV20-1 to TRBJ2-3, with 9 bases aligning to TRBD1. CDR1 is DFQATT and CDR2 is SNEGSKA in the germline V gene (reference sequence). V dropped 7 bases and J dropped 5; count of bases not matched to a gene: 4. CDR3 length: 12 amino acids. The CDR3 loop is CSGTGEGDTQYF. CDR3 bases: TGCAGTGGGACAGGGGAGGGAGATACGCAGTATTTT.

V is TRBV29-1 and J is TRBJ2-3; 8 bases are shared with TRBD1. Germline assignment: CDR1 SQVTM and CDR2 ANQGSEA. The CDR3 totals 14 residues. V was clipped by 3 bases and J by 1 base; unmatched bases: 3. CDR3 sequence reads: CSVDDRGGTDTQYF. The CDR3, as DNA: TGCAGCGTTGACGACAGGGGCGGCACAGATACGCAGTATTTT.

This clonotype was observed a single time. This sequence joins TRBV20-1 and TRBJ2-5; D gene uncertain. Trimming left V 5 bases short and J 1 base short, with 11 bases between. The CDR3 has 13 residues. Germline assignment: CDR1 DFQATT and CDR2 SNEGSKA (reference sequence). CDR3 region: CSAEDGIQETQYF. The CDR3, as DNA: TGCAGTGCTGAGGACGGAATCCAAGAGACCCAGTACTTC.

The rearrangement joins TRBV19 to TRBJ1-6; TRBD1 is a possible D gene (6 bases). This CDR3 comprises 16 residues. The germline V and J ends were trimmed by 8 bases and 12 bases, with 26 bases remaining between them. Germline V CDR1 and CDR2: LNHDA, SQIVND (reference sequence). The CDR3 is CASAVSGAGPDGPLHF. The CDR3 DNA reads as TGTGCCAGTGCCGTTTCAGGGGCCGGTCCCGACGGACCCCTCCACTTT.